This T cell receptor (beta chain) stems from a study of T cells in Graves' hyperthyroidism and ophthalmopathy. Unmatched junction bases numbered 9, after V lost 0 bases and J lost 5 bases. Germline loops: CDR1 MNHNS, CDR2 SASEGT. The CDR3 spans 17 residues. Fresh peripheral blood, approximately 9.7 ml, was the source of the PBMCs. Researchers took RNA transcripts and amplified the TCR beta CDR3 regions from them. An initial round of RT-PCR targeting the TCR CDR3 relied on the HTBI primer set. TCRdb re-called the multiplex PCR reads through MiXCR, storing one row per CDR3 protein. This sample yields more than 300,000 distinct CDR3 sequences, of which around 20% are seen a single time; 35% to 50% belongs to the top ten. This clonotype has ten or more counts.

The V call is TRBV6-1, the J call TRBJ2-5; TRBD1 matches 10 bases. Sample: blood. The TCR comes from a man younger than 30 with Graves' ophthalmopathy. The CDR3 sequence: CASSEALRDRGRETQYF. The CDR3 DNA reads TGTGCCAGCAGTGAAGCGCTCCGGGACAGGGGACGGGAGACCCAGTACTTC.